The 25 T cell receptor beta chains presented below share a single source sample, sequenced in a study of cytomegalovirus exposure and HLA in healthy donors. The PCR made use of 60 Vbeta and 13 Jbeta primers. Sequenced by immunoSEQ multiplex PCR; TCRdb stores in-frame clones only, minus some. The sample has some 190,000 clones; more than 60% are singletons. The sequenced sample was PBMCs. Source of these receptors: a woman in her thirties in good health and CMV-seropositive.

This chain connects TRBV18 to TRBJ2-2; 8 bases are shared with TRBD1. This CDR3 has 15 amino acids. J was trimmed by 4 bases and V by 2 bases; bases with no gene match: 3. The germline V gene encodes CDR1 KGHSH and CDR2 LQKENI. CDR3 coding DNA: TGTGCCAGCTCACCAGACAGGGGTAGCACCGGGGAGCTGTTTTTT. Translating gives CASSPDRGSTGELFF.

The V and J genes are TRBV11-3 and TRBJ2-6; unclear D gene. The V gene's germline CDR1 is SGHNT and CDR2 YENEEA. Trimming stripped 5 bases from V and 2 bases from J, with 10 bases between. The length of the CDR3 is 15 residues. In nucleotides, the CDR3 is TGTGCCAGCAGCGCACAGACGGCTGGGGCCAACGTCCTGACTTTC. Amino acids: CASSAQTAGANVLTF.

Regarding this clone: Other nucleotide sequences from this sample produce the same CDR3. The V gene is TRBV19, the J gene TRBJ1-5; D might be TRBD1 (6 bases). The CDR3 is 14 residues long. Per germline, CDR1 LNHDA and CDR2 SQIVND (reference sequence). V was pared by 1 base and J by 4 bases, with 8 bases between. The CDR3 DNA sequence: TGTGCCAGTAGTATAGTTAGGGGGAATCAGCCCCAGCATTTT. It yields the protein CASSIVRGNQPQHF.

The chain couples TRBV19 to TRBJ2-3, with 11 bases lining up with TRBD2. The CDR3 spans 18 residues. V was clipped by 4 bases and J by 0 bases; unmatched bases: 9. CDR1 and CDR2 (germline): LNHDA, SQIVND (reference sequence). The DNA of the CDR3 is TGTGCCAGTAGTAATCTAGCGGGAGGAAAGGGGAGCACAGATACGCAGTATTTT. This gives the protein CASSNLAGGKGSTDTQYF.

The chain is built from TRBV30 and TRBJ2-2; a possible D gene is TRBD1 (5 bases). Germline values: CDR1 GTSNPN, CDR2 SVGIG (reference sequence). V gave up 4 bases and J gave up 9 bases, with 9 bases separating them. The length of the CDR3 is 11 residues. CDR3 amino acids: CAWIGARELFF. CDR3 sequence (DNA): TGTGCCTGGATTGGGGCGCGGGAGCTGTTTTTT.

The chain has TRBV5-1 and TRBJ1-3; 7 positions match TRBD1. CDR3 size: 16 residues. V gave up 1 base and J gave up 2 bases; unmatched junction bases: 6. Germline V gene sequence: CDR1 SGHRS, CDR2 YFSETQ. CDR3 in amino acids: CASSLQPQGAGNTIYF. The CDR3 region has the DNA TGCGCCAGCAGCTTGCAACCCCAGGGGGCTGGAAACACCATATATTTT.

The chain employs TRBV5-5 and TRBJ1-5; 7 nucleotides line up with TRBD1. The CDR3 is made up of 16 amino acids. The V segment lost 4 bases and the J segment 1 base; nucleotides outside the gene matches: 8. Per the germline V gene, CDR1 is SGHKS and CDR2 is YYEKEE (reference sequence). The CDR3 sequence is CASSTTGSMSNQPQHF. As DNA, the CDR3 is TGTGCCAGCAGCACGACAGGGTCTATGAGCAATCAGCCCCAGCATTTT.

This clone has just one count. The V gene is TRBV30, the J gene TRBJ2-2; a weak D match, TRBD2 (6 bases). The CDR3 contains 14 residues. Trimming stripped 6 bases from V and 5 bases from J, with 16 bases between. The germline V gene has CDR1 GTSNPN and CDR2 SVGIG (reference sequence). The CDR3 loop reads CACTGTAGTGELFF. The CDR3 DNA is TGTGCCTGTACCGGGACCGCGGGGACCGGGGAGCTGTTTTTT.

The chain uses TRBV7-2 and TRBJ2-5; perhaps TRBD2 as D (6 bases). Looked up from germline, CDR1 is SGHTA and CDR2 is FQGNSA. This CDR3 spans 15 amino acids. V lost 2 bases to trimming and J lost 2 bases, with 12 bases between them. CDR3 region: CASSLTGVGQETQYF. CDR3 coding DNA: TGTGCCAGCAGCTTAACGGGAGTGGGGCAAGAGACCCAGTACTTC. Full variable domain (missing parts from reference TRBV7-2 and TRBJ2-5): GAGVSQSPSNKVTEKGKDVELRCDPISGHTALYWYRQSLGQGLEFLIYFQGNSAPDKSGLPSDRFSAERTGGSVSTLTIQRTQQEDSAVYLCASSLTGVGQETQYFGPGTRLLVL.

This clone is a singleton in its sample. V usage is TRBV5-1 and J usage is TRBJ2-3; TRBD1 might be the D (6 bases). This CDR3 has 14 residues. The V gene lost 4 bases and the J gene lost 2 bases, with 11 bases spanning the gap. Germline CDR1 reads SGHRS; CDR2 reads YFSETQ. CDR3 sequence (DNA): TGCGCCAGCAGCAAAGGACAGAACACAGATACGCAGTATTTT. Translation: CASSKGQNTDTQYF.

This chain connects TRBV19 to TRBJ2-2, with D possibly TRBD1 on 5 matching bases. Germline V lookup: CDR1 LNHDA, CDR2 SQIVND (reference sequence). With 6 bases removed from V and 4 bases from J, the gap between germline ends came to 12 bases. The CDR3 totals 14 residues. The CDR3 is CASRAQTVTGELFF. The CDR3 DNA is TGTGCCAGTAGAGCCCAGACAGTCACCGGGGAGCTGTTTTTT.

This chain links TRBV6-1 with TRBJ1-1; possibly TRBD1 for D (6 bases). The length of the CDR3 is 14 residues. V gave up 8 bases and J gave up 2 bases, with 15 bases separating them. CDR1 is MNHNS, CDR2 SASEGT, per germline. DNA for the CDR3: TGTGCCAGCTGTCGGGACACCTCTAACACTGAAGCTTTCTTT. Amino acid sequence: CASCRDTSNTEAFF.

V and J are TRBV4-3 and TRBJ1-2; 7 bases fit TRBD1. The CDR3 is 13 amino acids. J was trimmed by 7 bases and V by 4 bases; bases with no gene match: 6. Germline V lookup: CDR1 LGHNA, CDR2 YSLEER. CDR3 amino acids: CASSPQGWGGYTF. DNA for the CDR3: TGCGCCAGCAGCCCACAGGGGTGGGGTGGCTACACCTTC.

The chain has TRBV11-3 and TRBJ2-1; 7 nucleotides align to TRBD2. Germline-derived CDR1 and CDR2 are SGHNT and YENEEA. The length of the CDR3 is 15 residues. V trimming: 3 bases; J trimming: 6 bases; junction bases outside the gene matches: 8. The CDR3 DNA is TGTGCCAGCAGCTTGGGATTGTGGACTAGCAATGAGCAGTTCTTC. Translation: CASSLGLWTSNEQFF.

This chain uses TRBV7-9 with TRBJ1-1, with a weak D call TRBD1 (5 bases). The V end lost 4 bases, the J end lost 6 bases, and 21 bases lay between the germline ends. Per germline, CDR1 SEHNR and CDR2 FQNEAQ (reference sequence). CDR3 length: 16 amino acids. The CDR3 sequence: CASSYPVGGGEPEAFF. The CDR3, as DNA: TGTGCCAGCAGCTACCCCGTTGGGGGAGGAGAGCCTGAAGCTTTCTTT.

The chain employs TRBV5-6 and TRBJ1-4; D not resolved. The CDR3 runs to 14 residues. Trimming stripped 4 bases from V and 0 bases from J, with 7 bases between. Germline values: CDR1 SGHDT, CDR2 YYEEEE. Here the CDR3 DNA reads TGTGCCAGCAGCCAGGTCACAACTAATGAAAAACTGTTTTTT. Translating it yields CASSQVTTNEKLFF. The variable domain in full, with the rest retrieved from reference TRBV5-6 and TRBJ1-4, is DAGVTQSPTHLIKTRGQQVTLRCSPKSGHDTVSWYQQALGQGPQFIFQYYEEEERQRGNFPDRFSGHQFPNYSSELNVNALLLGDSALYLCASSQVTTNEKLFFGSGTQLSVL.

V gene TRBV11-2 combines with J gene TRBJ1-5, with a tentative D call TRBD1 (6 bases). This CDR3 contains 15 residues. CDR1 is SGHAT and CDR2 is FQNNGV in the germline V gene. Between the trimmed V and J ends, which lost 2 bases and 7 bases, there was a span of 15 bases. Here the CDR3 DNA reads TGTGCCAGCAGCTTATCGGGGGGGCGTGTCCAGCCCCAGCATTTT. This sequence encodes CASSLSGGRVQPQHF.

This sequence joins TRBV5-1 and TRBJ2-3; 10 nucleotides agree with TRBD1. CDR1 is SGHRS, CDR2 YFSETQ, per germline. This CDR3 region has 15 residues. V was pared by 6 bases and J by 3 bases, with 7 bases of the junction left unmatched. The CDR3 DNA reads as TGCGCCAGCAAGATGACAGGGGGCGGAACAGATACGCAGTATTTT. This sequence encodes CASKMTGGGTDTQYF.

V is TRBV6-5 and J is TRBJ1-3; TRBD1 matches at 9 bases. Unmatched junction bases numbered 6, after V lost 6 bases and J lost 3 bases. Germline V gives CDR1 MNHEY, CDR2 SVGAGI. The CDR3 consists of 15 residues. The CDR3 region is CASSNDRGYGNTIYF. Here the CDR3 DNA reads TGTGCCAGCAGCAACGACAGGGGGTATGGAAACACCATATATTTT.

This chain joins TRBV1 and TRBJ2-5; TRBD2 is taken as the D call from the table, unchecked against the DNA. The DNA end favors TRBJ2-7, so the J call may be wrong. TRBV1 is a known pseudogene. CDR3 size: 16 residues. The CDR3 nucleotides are TGCACCAGCAGCCAAAAGGACTGGAAAAGGAACTACGAGCAGTACTTC. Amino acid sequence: CTSSQKDWKRNYEQYF.

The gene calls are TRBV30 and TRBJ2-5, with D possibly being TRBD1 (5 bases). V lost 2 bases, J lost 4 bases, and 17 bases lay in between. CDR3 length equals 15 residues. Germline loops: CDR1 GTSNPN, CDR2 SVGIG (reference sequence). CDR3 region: CAWSKGVEGTETQYF. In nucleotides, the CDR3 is TGTGCCTGGAGTAAAGGGGTTGAAGGTACAGAGACCCAGTACTTC. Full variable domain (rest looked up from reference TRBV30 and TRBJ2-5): SQTIHQWPATLVQPVGSPLSLECTVEGTSNPNLYWYRQAAGRGLQLLFYSVGIGQISSEVPQNLSASRPQDRQFILSSKKLLLSDSGFYLCAWSKGVEGTETQYFGPGTRLLVL.

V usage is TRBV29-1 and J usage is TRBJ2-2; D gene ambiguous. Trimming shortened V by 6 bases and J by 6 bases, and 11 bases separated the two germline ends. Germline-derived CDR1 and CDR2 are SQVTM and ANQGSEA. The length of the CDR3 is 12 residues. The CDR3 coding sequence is TGCAGCGTCCTGGGTGAGGCCGGGGAGCTGTTTTTT. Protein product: CSVLGEAGELFF.

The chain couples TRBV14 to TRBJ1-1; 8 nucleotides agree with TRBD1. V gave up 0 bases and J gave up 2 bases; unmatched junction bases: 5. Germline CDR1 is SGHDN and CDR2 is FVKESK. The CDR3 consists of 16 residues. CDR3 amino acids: CASSQEGGQANTEAFF. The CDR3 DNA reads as TGTGCCAGCAGCCAAGAGGGGGGACAGGCAAACACTGAAGCTTTCTTT.

CDR3 in amino acids: CASSLGQGSRREKLFF. DNA of the CDR3: TGTGCCAGCTCACTCGGACAGGGCAGTAGGAGGGAAAAACTGTTTTTT. This chain joins TRBV18 and TRBJ1-4; 8 bases fit TRBD1. The ends lost 4 bases at V and 8 bases at J; junction bases unmatched: 12. The CDR3 extends over 16 amino acids. Per the germline V gene, CDR1 is KGHSH and CDR2 is LQKENI.

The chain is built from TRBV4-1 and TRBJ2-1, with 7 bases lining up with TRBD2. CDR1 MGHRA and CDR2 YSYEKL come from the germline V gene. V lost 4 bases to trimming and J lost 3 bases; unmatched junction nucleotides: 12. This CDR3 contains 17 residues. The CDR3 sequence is CASSPTRASGNYNEQFF. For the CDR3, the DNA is TGCGCCAGCAGCCCAACAAGGGCTAGCGGTAACTACAATGAGCAGTTCTTC.